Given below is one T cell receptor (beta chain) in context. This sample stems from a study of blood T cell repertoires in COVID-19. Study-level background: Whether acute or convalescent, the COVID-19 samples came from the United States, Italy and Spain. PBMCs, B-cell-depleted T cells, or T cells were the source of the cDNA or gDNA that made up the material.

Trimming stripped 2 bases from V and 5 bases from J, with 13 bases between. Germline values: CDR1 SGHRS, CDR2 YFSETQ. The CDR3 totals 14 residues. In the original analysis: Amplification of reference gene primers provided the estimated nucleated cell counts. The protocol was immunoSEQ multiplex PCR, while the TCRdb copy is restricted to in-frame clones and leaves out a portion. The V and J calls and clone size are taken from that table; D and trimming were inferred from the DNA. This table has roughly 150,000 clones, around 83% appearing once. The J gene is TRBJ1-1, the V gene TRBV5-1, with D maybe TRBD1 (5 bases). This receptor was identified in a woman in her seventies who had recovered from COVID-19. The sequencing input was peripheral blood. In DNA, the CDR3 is TGCGCCAGCAGCTTCGGGCAGGGTGGTACTGAAGCTTTCTTT. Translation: CASSFGQGGTEAFF.